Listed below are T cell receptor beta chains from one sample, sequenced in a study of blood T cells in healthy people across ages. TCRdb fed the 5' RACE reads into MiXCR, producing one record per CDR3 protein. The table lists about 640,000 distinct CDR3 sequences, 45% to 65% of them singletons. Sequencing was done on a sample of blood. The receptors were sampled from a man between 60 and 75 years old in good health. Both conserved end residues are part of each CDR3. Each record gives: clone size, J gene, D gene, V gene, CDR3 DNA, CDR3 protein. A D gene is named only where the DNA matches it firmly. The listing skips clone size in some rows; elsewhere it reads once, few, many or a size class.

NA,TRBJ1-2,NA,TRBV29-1,TGCAGCGCCTGGGGTGGTTGGGACACTCTGGACTATGGCTACACCTTC,CSAWGGWDTLDYGYTF
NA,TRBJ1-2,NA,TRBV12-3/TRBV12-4,TGTGCCAGCAGTGCCCTCTCCTATGGCTACACCTTC,CASSALSYGYTF
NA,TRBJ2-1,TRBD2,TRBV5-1,TGCGCCAGCAGCTTGTCCCCCGGACTAGCGATCAGTGAGCAGTTCTTC,CASSLSPGLAISEQFF
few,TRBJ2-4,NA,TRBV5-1,TGCGCCAGCAGCCTCCGGGGTCAAGCGGCTGGGGCCAAAAACATTCAGTACTTC,CASSLRGQAAGAKNIQYF
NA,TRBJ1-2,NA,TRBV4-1,TGCGCCAGCAGCCAAGACGGGGGGGGATACTATGGCTACACCTTC,CASSQDGGGYYGYTF
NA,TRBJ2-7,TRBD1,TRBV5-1,TGCGCCAGCAGCTCCCAGGGGGCTGAGGCCGAGCAGTACTTC,CASSSQGAEAEQYF
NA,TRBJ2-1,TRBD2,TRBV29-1,TGCAGCGCCTTAAGCGGGGGCCGCTACAATGAGCAGTTCTTC,CSALSGGRYNEQFF
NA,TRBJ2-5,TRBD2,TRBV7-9,TGTGCCAGCAGCTTAATCGGGCTAGCGGAGAACCAAGAGACCCAGTACTTC,CASSLIGLAENQETQYF
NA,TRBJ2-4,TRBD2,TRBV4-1,TGCGCCAGCAGCCTCCGGCGGGGGGCGGACATTCAGTACTTC,CASSLRRGADIQYF
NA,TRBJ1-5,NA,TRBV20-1,TGCAGTGCCTTGTCAGATGGCGGCAATCAGCCCCAGCATTTT,CSALSDGGNQPQHF
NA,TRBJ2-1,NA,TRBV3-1,TGTGCCAGCAGCCAACTGGCGCTCCCTTACAATGAGCAGTTCTTC,CASSQLALPYNEQFF
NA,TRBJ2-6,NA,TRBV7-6,TGTGCCAGCAGCTTAGTAGCCGACTCTGGGGCCAACGTCCTGACTTTC,CASSLVADSGANVLTF
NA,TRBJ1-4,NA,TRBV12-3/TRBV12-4,TGTGCCAGCAGCCCCGGAGGGGTACAGAATGAAAAACTGTTTTTT,CASSPGGVQNEKLFF
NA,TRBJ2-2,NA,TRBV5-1,TGCGTCAGCAGCTTGGCTCTGGACCTAGGGGAGCTGTTTTTT,CVSSLALDLGELFF
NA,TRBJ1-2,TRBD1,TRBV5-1,TGCGCCAGCAGCTCGGGACAGCCTTTGAAAAAGGGCTACACCTTC,CASSSGQPLKKGYTF
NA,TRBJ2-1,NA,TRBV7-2,TGTGCCAGCAGCCCAGACAACTCAGGCTACAATGAGCAGTTCTTC,CASSPDNSGYNEQFF
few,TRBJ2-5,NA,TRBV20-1,TGCAGTGCTGGCAGGGTTGGGGAGACCCAGTACTTC,CSAGRVGETQYF
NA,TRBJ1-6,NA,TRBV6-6,TGTGCCAGCACCCTCGAGAGGAATTCACCCCTCCACTTT,CASTLERNSPLHF
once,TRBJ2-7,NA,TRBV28,TGTGCCAGCAGTATAATGTACGAGCAGTACTTC,CASSIMYEQYF
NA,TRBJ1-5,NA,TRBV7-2,TGTGCCAGCAGCGCTGAAGGGGGCAATCAGCCCCAGCATTTT,CASSAEGGNQPQHF
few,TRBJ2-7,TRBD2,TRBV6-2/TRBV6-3,TGTGCCAGCAGCGCGGGGACTAGCCGAACCTACGAGCAGTACTTC,CASSAGTSRTYEQYF
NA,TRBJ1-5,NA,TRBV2,TGTGCCAGCAGGCTCGGCCATCAGCCCCAGCATTTT,CASRLGHQPQHF
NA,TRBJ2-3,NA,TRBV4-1,TGCGCCAGCAGCCAAGATTCGCCTGTTATCGATACGCAGTATTTT,CASSQDSPVIDTQYF
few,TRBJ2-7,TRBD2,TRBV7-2,TGTGCCAGCAGCTGGGTGGTGGGGCTAGCGGGGGAGAGTCAGTACTTC,CASSWVVGLAGESQYF
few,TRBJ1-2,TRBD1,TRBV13,TGTGCCAGCAGGGGCCGGGACAGGGGTTGGCATGGCTACACCTTC,CASRGRDRGWHGYTF
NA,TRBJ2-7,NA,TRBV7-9,TGTGCCAGCAGCTTTGCCCGGGCCCCCGGCGAGCAGTACTTC,CASSFARAPGEQYF
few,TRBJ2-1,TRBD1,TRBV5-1,TGCGCCAGCAGCCCTGGGGACAGGTATGGTGAGCAGTTCTTC,CASSPGDRYGEQFF
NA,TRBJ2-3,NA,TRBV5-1,TGCGCCAGCAGCTTGGACGGCTTTAGCACAGATACGCAGTATTTT,CASSLDGFSTDTQYF
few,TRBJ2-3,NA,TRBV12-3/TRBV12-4,TGCGCCAGCAGCCGAGAGGGAGGCGATACGCAGTATTTT,CASSREGGDTQYF
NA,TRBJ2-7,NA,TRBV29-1,TGCAGCGTTGAAGAGGCTGGGGTGCAGTACTTC,CSVEEAGVQYF
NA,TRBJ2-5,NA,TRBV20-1,TGCAGTGCTAGAAGAACAGCGCTGGGGACCCAGTACTTC,CSARRTALGTQYF
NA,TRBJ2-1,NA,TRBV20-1,TGCAGTGCCGGACGGACTTACGGGAATGAGCAGTTCTTC,CSAGRTYGNEQFF
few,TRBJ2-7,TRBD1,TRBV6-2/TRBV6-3,TGTGCCAGCAGTAAGTCTACAGGGGCTGGGCAGTACTTC,CASSKSTGAGQYF
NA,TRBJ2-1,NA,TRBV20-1,TGCAGTGCGCTCCGGGCCCACGAGGGCTCCTACAATGAGCAGTTCTTC,CSALRAHEGSYNEQFF
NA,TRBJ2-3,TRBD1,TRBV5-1,TGCGCCAGCAGCTTGCAGACAGGGGTTGGGACAGATACGCAGTATTTT,CASSLQTGVGTDTQYF
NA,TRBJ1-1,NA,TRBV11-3,TGTGCCAGCAGCTTAGGTTCCGGCGGATATCTAACTGAAGCTTTCTTT,CASSLGSGGYLTEAFF
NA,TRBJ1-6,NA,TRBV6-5,TGTGCCAGCAGTGTCTGGTTTAATTCACCCCTCCACTTT,CASSVWFNSPLHF
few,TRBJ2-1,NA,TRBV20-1,TGCAGTGCTGCCGGGACTGCGATCAATGAGCAGTTCTTC,CSAAGTAINEQFF
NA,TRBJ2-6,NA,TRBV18,TGTGCCAGCTCACCAACTTCCTCTGGGGCCAACGTCCTGACTTTC,CASSPTSSGANVLTF
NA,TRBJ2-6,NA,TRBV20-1,TGTAGTGCTAGAAATCGACAGGGGAGGGCTGGGGCCAACGTCCTGACTTTC,CSARNRQGRAGANVLTF
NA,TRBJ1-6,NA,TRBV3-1,TGTGCCAGCAGCAGCGGACAGCTATATAATTCACCCCTCCACTTT,CASSSGQLYNSPLHF
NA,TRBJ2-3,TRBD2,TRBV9,TGTGCCAGCAGCCCCCGGGTAGCGGGGGGCGGCACAGATACGCAGTATTTT,CASSPRVAGGGTDTQYF
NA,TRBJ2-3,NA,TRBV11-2,TGTGCCAGCAGCTCAACGATCACCCGGGGCCCAGATACGCAGTATTTT,CASSSTITRGPDTQYF
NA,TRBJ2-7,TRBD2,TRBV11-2,TGTGCCAGCATCCCGGGACTAGCGGCCTACGAGCAGTACTTC,CASIPGLAAYEQYF
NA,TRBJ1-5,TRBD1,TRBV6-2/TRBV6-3,TGTGCCAGCAGTTACAGGGGACAGGGCAATCAGCCCCAGCATTTT,CASSYRGQGNQPQHF
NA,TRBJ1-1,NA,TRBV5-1,TGCGCCAGCAGCCCCGGGACACCTCCGAGGGGGGCTTTCTTT,CASSPGTPPRGAFF
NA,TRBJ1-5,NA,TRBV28,TGTGCCAGCAGGTCCGGGGGTCGCAATCAGCCCCAGCATTTT,CASRSGGRNQPQHF